Presented here are 3 T cell receptor beta chains from one specimen sequenced in a study of blood T cell repertoires in COVID-19. Data came from immunoSEQ multiplex PCR; TCRdb stores just in-frame clones and leaves some out. The sample holds 130,000 to 150,000 clones, roughly four fifths seen once. Specimen: PBMCs or T cells enriched from blood (not recorded which). The receptors were gathered from a man aged 50 to 59 who had recovered from COVID-19.

V gene TRBV15 combines with J gene TRBJ2-1, with 9 positions matching TRBD2. This CDR3 spans 17 amino acids. In germline, CDR1 is LNHNV, CDR2 YYDKDF (reference sequence). The V segment lost 0 bases and the J segment 5 bases; nucleotides outside the gene matches: 8. In nucleotides, the CDR3 is TGTGCCACCAGCAGAGATCACCTAGCGGGGCGGGACAATGAGCAGTTCTTC. It translates to CATSRDHLAGRDNEQFF.

V gene TRBV6-1 combines with J gene TRBJ2-3, with TRBD2 matching 7 bases. With V trimmed by 4 bases and J by 1 base, 8 bases remained unmatched. CDR3 size: 16 residues. Germline CDR1 MNHNS, CDR2 SASEGT. Here the CDR3 DNA reads TGTGCCAGCAGTGCCGTGGGGGGGGTCGGCACAGATACGCAGTATTTT. Its protein product is CASSAVGGVGTDTQYF.

The chain recombines TRBV3-1 (or the pseudogene TRBV3-2) with TRBJ1-3; D is unclear. The CDR3 has 15 residues. Between the trimmed V and J ends, which lost 0 bases and 1 base, there was a span of 7 bases. CDR1 is LGHDT, CDR2 YNNKEL, per germline (reference sequence). CDR3 amino acids: CASSQDLRSGNTIYF. CDR3 bases: TGTGCCAGCAGCCAAGACTTGAGATCTGGAAACACCATATATTTT.